The clone carrying this T cell receptor (beta chain) was detected only a few times. The antigen is unknown. These data originate in a study of CD8+ T cells in alopecia areata. Looking at the study overall: Each of the treated patients was given oral tofacitinib, 5 to 10 mg twice daily, for moderate-to-severe alopecia areata. Study-level results: Only one nonresponder was present, which leaves the link between baseline CD8+ expansion and response uncertain.

cDNA reverse transcribed from extracted RNA served as the sequencing template. The protocol was immunoSEQ multiplex PCR, while the TCRdb copy is restricted to in-frame clones and leaves out a portion. The profile shows 150,000 to 200,000 clones, approximately 59% of them singletons. The CDR3 is made up of 16 amino acids. Trimming removed 5 bases from V and 5 bases from J; junction bases left unmatched: 14. Germline values: CDR1 MNHEY, CDR2 SMNVEV (reference sequence). Treatment of the sample: oral pan-JAK inhibitor, 5-10 mg twice daily. Punch biopsies of lesional scalp, plus peripheral blood, were taken from alopecia areata patients.

The sequence came from a human donor with alopecia areata. This sample comprised CD4+ T cells sorted from blood, obtained at roughly week 58, from a patient treated with tofacitinib. J is TRBJ2-5 and V is TRBV27; 7 nucleotides agree with TRBD2. CDR3 coding DNA: TGTGCCAGCAGTCCCCCCGGGAGTACGGGGGGTGAGACCCAGTACTTC. This sequence encodes CASSPPGSTGGETQYF.